The clone carrying this T cell receptor beta chain was detected only a few times. This sample stems from a study of blood T cell repertoires in COVID-19. On the study more broadly: Acute and convalescent COVID-19 samples came from the United States, Italy and Spain. The cDNA or gDNA used as material had been derived from T cells, B-cell-depleted T cells, or PBMCs.

V was pared by 6 bases and J by 3 bases, with 9 bases between. The length of the CDR3 is 12 residues. CDR1 MNHEY and CDR2 SMNVEV come from the germline V gene (reference sequence). In the authors' methods: Amplifying reference gene primers gave estimates of nucleated cell counts. TCRdb keeps only in-frame clones here, not all; method: immunoSEQ multiplex PCR. That table furnishes V, J and clone size, whereas the DNA furnished D and trimming. Of about 210,000 clones listed, 92% are singletons. The sequence came from a man aged 25-40 years with acute or convalescent COVID-19. The sequenced material came from peripheral blood. The V call is TRBV27, the J call TRBJ2-7; a weak D match, TRBD2 (5 bases). The CDR3: CASRDFLYEQYF. CDR3 nucleotide sequence: TGTGCCAGCAGGGACTTCCTCTACGAGCAGTACTTC.